These 4 T cell receptor beta chains came from one sample sequenced in a study of OX40 agonist ivuxolimab in advanced cancers. Data came from immunoSEQ multiplex PCR; TCRdb stores just in-frame clones and leaves some out. The sample holds 35,000 to 55,000 clones, about 87% seen once. The source material was CD4+ or CD8+ T cells sorted from blood, sampled in a trial of the OX40 agonist ivuxolimab. The receptor set was obtained from an adult with an advanced solid tumor such as melanoma, head and neck, liver or kidney cancer.

The V and J genes are TRBV11-2 and TRBJ2-7, with TRBD1 matching over 11 bases. The CDR3 runs to 12 residues. After removal of 1 base from V and 13 bases from J, the junction contained 3 bases not matched to a gene. Per germline, CDR1 SGHAT and CDR2 FQNNGV. The CDR3 bases are TGTGCCAGCAGCTTAGGGACAGGGGGCTCCTACTTC. Amino acids: CASSLGTGGSYF.

This chain connects TRBV12-5 to TRBJ1-1, with D unresolved. Germline V lookup: CDR1 LGHNT, CDR2 FRNRAP. Trimming took off 2 bases at V and 1 base at J, with 5 bases between the two ends. This CDR3 is built from 13 residues. For the CDR3, the DNA is TGTGCTAGTGGTTTGTCAACGAACACTGAAGCTTTCTTT. Protein: CASGLSTNTEAFF.

This sequence joins TRBV19 and TRBJ2-3; 10 bases agree with TRBD2. The CDR3 has 15 residues. Trimming cost V 3 bases and J 3 bases; bases outside gene matches: 3. In germline, CDR1 is LNHDA, CDR2 SQIVND (reference sequence). CDR3 DNA: TGTGCCAGTAGTATGCTAGCGGGAGCAACAGATACGCAGTATTTT. This sequence encodes CASSMLAGATDTQYF.

The V call is TRBV9, the J call TRBJ2-5; D possibly corresponds to TRBD1 (7 bases). With 3 bases removed from V and 6 bases from J, the gap between germline ends came to 15 bases. Per germline, CDR1 SGDLS and CDR2 YYNGEE. CDR3 length equals 14 residues. CDR3 coding DNA: TGTGCCAGCAGCGAGGAGGGACAGACGAAGACCCAGTACTTC. It specifies CASSEEGQTKTQYF. Using reference TRBV9 and TRBJ2-5 for the parts outside the CDR3, the full variable domain is DSGVTQTPKHLITATGQRVTLRCSPRSGDLSVYWYQQSLDQGLQFLIQYYNGEERAKGNILERFSAQQFPDLHSELNLSSLELGDSALYFCASSEEGQTKTQYFGPGTRLLVL.